Listed here are 8 T cell receptor beta chains from one sample, sequenced in a study of blood T cell repertoires in COVID-19. Sequencing used immunoSEQ multiplex PCR; TCRdb keeps in-frame clones, though not all of them. The table has over 90,000 clones, 70% to 85% seen once. The material sequenced was peripheral blood. These receptors all come from a man between 60 and 75 years old with active or convalescent COVID-19.

The rearrangement links TRBV30 to TRBJ2-7; 11 positions agree with TRBD2. Unmatched junction bases numbered 4, after V lost 3 bases and J lost 9 bases. Germline lookup yields CDR1 GTSNPN and CDR2 SVGIG (reference sequence). This CDR3 is built from 12 residues. CDR3 DNA: TGTGCCTGGAGCGATAGCGGGGGGGGGCAGTACGTC. It is translated as CAWSDSGGGQYV.

The chain carries TRBV7-2 and TRBJ2-1, with 8 bases identical to TRBD1. V shed 3 bases, J shed 6 bases, and the junction held 4 bases outside the gene matches. Germline CDR1 SGHTA, CDR2 FQGNSA. This CDR3 has 14 amino acids. This CDR3 is CASSFPTGANEQFF. The CDR3 DNA sequence: TGTGCCAGCAGCTTCCCGACAGGGGCCAATGAGCAGTTCTTC.

This chain connects TRBV5-1 to TRBJ2-5; 8 bases line up with TRBD1. Germline V lookup: CDR1 SGHRS, CDR2 YFSETQ. J was trimmed by 4 bases and V by 0 bases; bases with no gene match: 2. There are 14 residues in the CDR3. The CDR3 DNA reads TGCGCCAGCAGCTTGGGAACAGGGGGAGAGACCCAGTACTTC. Its translation is CASSLGTGGETQYF.

V usage is TRBV30 and J usage is TRBJ1-1; no firm D call. The germline gives CDR1 GTSNPN, CDR2 SVGIG (reference sequence). The CDR3 extends over 12 amino acids. Trimming stripped 0 bases from V and 4 bases from J, with 6 bases between. CDR3 residues: CAWSVRFTEAFF. The DNA for the CDR3 is TGTGCCTGGAGTGTCAGGTTCACTGAAGCTTTCTTT.

The CDR3 DNA sequence: TGTGCCAGTAACAGGGGGTACAGAGGTCCCCAGCATTTT. Amino acids: CASNRGYRGPQHF. J is TRBJ1-5 and V is TRBV19; 8 nucleotides align to TRBD1. Germline assignment: CDR1 LNHDA and CDR2 SQIVND (reference sequence). This CDR3 is 13 amino acids long. V shed 7 bases, J shed 10 bases, and the junction held 9 bases outside the gene matches.

The chain joins TRBV5-1 to TRBJ2-7; D may be TRBD1 (5 bases). The CDR3 is 14 amino acids. Germline CDR1 and CDR2: SGHRS and YFSETQ. The germline V and J ends were trimmed by 3 bases and 5 bases, with 15 bases remaining between them. CDR3 coding DNA: TGCGCCAGCAGCTCTGGCGGCAGGGCGGACGAGCAGTACTTC. This codes for CASSSGGRADEQYF.

The CDR3 loop reads CSAGHAGYEQFF. The CDR3, as DNA: TGCAGCGCGGGACACGCGGGGTATGAGCAGTTCTTC. The V and J genes are TRBV29-1 and TRBJ2-1; D may match TRBD1 or TRBD2 (6 bases each). Per the germline V gene, CDR1 is SQVTM and CDR2 is ANQGSEA. The V end lost 7 bases, the J end lost 8 bases, and 15 bases lay between the germline ends. This CDR3 region has 12 residues.

This chain uses TRBV11-2 with TRBJ2-2; 14 nucleotides align to TRBD2. From germline, CDR1 is SGHAT and CDR2 FQNNGV. J lost 6 bases, V lost 5 bases, and 2 bases had no gene match. There are 15 residues in the CDR3. CDR3 DNA: TGTGCCAGCAGCACGGGACTAGCGGGAGCCGGGGAGCTGTTTTTT. Translated, it gives CASSTGLAGAGELFF.